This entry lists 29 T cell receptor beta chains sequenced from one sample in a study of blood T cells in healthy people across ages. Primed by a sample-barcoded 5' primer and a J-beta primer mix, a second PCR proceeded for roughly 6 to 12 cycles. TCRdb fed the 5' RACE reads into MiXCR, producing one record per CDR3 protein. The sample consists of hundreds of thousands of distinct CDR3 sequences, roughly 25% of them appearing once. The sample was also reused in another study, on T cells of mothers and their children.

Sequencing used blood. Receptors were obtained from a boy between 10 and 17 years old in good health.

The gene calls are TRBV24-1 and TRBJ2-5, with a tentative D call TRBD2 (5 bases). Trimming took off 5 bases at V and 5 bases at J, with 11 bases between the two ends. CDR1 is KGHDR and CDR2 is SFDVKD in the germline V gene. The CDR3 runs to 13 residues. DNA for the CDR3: TGTGCCACCAGTGGATGGTCGGGGGAGACCCAGTACTTC. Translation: CATSGWSGETQYF.

The CDR3 region is CATSPTGVADTQYF. Here the CDR3 DNA reads TGTGCCACCAGTCCAACCGGGGTAGCAGATACGCAGTATTTT. The J gene is TRBJ2-3, the V gene TRBV24-1; possibly TRBD2 for D (5 bases). This CDR3 region has 14 residues. Germline values: CDR1 KGHDR, CDR2 SFDVKD. V lost 6 bases and J lost 4, with 13 bases in between.

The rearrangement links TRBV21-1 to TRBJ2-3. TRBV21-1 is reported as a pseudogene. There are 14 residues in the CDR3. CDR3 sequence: CASSNGATSDTQYF. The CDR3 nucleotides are TGTGCCAGCAGCAATGGGGCTACATCAGATACGCAGTATTTT.

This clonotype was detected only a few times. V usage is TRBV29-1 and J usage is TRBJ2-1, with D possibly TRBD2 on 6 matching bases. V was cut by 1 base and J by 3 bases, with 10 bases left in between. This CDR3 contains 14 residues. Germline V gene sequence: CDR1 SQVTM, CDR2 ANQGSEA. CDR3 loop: CSVEAGEGYNEQFF. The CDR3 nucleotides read TGCAGCGTTGAAGCGGGAGAAGGCTACAATGAGCAGTTCTTC.

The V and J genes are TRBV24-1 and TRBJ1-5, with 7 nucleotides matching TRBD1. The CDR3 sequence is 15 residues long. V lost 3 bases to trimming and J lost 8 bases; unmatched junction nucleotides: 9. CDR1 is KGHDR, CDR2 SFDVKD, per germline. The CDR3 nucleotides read TGTGCCACCAGTGATCCTCGACAGGGCGGGGAGCCCCAGCATTTT. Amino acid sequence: CATSDPRQGGEPQHF.

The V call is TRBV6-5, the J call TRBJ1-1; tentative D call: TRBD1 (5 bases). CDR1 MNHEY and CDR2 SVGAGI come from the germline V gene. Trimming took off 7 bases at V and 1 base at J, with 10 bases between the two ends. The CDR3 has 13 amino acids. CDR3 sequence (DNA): TGTGCCAGCACCTGGGACTGGAACACTGAAGCTTTCTTT. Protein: CASTWDWNTEAFF.

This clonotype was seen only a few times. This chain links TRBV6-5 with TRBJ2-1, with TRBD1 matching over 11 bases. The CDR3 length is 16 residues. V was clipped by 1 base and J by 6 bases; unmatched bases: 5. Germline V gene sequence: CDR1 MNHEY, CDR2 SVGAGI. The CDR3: CASSYYGTGGPNEQFF. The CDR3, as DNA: TGTGCCAGCAGTTACTACGGGACAGGGGGTCCCAATGAGCAGTTCTTC.

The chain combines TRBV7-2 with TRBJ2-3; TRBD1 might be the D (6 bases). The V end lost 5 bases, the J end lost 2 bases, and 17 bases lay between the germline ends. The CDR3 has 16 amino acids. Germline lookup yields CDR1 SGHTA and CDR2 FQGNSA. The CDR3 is CASSPVLPGDTDTQYF. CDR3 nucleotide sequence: TGTGCCAGCAGCCCCGTTCTACCAGGGGACACAGATACGCAGTATTTT.

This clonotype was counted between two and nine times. CDR3 residues: CAISDLRGSWNGYTF. DNA for the CDR3: TGTGCCATCAGTGACCTCAGGGGGAGTTGGAATGGCTACACCTTC. This chain uses TRBV10-3 with TRBJ1-2; TRBD1 aligns across 7 bases. This CDR3 is built from 15 residues. CDR1 is ENHRY, CDR2 SYGVKD, per germline. With V trimmed by 3 bases and J by 6 bases, 10 bases remained unmatched.

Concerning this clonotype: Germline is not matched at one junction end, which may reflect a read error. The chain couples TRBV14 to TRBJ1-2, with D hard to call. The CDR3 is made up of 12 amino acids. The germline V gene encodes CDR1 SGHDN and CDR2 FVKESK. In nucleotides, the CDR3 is TGTGCCAGCAGCCAGTTTAACTATGGCTACAACTTC. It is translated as CASSQFNYGYNF.

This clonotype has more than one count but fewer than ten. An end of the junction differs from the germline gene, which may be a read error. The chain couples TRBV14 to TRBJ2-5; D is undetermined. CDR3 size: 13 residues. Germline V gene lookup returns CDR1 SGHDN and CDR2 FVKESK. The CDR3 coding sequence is TGTGCCGGCAGCCAAAATTTGGGGGAGACCCAGTACTTC. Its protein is CAGSQNLGETQYF.

The CDR3 bases are TGTGCCAGCAAGCCTGGACAGGTTGATCAGCCCCAGCATTTT. As protein: CASKPGQVDQPQHF. The V and J genes are TRBV28 and TRBJ1-5; 7 bases align to TRBD1. Trimming at V came to 7 bases and at J to 5 bases, leaving 8 bases not matched to a gene. This CDR3 has 14 residues. Germline loops: CDR1 MDHEN, CDR2 SYDVKM.

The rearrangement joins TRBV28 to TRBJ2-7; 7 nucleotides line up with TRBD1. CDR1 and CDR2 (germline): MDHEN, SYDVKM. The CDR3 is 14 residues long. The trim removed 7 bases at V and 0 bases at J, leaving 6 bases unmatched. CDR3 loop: CASTPRDSSYEQYF. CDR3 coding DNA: TGTGCCAGCACGCCCCGGGACAGCTCCTACGAGCAGTACTTC. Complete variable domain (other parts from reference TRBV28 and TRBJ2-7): DVKVTQSSRYLVKRTGEKVFLECVQDMDHENMFWYRQDPGLGLRLIYFSYDVKMKEKGDIPEGYSVSREKKERFSLILESASTNQTSMYLCASTPRDSSYEQYFGPGTRLTVT.

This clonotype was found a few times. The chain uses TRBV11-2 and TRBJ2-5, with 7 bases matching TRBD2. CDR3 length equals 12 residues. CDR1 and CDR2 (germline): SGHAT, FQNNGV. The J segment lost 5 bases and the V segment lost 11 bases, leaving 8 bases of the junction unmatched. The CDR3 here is CAAGAGRETQYF. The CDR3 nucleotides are TGTGCCGCTGGAGCGGGACGCGAGACCCAGTACTTC.

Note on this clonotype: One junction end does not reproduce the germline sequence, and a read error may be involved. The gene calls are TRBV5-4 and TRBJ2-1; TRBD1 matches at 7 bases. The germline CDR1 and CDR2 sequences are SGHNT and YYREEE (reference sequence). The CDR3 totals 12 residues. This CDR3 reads CASSLRQGVTVF. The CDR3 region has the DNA TGTGCCAGCAGCCTGAGACAGGGTGTGACGGTCTTC. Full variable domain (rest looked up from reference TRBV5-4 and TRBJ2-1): ETGVTQSPTHLIKTRGQQVTLRCSSQSGHNTVSWYQQALGQGPQFIFQYYREEENGRGNFPPRFSGLQFPNYSSELNVNALELDDSALYLCASSLRQGVTVFGPGTRLTVL.

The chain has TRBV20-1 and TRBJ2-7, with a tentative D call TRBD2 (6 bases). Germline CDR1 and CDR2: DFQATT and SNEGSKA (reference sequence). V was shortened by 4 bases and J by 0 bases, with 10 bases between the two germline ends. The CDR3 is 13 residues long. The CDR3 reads CSATSASSYEQYF. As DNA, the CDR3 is TGCAGTGCTACTAGCGCGAGCTCCTACGAGCAGTACTTC.

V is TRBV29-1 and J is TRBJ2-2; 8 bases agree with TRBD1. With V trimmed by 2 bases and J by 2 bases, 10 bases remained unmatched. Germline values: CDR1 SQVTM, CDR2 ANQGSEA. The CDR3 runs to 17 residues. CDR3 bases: TGCAGCGTTGAAATACTCGGACAGGGCTCAAACACCGGGGAGCTGTTTTTT. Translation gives CSVEILGQGSNTGELFF.

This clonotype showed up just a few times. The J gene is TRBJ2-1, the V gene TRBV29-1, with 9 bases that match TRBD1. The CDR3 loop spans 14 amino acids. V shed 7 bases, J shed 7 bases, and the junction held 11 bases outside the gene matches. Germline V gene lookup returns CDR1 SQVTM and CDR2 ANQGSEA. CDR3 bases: TGCAGCGGCAGGGGGGGACAGGGTGGAAATGAGCAGTTCTTC. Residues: CSGRGGQGGNEQFF.

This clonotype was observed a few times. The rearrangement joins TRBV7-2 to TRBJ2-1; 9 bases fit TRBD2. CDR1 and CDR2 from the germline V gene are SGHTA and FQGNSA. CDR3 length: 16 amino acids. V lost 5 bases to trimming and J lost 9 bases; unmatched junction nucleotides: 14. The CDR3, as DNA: TGTGCCAGCAGCGTCAGAAGCGGGAGGAATTCTGGTGAGCAGTTCTTC. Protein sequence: CASSVRSGRNSGEQFF.

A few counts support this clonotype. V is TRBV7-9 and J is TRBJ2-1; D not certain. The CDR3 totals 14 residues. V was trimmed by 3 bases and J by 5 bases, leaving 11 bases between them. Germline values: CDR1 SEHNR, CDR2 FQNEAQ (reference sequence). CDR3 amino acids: CASSFTLAHNEQFF. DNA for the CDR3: TGTGCCAGCAGCTTTACCCTCGCCCACAATGAGCAGTTCTTC.

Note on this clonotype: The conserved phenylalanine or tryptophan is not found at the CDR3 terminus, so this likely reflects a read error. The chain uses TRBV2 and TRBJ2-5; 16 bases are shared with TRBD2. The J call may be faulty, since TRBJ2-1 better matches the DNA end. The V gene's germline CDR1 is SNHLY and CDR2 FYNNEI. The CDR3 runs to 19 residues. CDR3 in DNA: TGTGCCAGCAGTTCTCCCGGGACTAGCGGGAGGGCAGTAAAGAATGAGCAGTTCCTC. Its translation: CASSSPGTSGRAVKNEQFL.

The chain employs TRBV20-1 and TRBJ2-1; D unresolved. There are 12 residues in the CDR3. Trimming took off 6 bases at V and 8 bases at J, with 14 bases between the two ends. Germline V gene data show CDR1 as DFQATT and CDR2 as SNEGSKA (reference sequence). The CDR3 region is CSARPSAHEQFF. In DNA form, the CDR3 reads TGCAGTGCCAGACCGTCCGCTCATGAGCAGTTCTTC.

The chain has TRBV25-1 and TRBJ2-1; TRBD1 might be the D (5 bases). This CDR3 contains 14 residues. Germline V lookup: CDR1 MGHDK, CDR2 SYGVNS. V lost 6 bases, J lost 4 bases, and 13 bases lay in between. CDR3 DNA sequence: TGTGCCAGCAGAAGAACAGGAACTTACAATGAGCAGTTCTTC. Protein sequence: CASRRTGTYNEQFF.

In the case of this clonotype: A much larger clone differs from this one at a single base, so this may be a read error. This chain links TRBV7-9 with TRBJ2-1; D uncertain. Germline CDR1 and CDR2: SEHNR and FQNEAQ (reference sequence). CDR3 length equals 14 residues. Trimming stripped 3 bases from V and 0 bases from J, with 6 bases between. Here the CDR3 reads CASSFWGSYNEQFF. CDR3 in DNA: TGTGCCAGCAGCTTTTGGGGCTCCTACAATGAGCAGTTCTTC.

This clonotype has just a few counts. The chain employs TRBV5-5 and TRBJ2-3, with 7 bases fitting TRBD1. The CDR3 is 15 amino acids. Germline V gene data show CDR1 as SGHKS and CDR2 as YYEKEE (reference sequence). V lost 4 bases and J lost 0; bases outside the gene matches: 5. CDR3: CASSMTGSSTDTQYF. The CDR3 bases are TGTGCCAGCAGCATGACAGGGAGTAGCACAGATACGCAGTATTTT.

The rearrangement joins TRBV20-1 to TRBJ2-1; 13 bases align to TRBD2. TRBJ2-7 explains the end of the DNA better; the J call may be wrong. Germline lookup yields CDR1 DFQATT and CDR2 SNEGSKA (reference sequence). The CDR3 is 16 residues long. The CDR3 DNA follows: TGCAGTGCTCAAAAGGGAGGACTAGCGGGAGATGGCGAGCAGTACTTC. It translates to CSAQKGGLAGDGEQYF.

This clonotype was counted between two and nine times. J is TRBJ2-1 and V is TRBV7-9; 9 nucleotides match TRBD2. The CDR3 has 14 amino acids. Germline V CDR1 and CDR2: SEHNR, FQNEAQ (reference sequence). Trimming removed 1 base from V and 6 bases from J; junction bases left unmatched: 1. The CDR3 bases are TGTGCCAGCAGCTTAGTGACTAGCGGCAATGAGCAGTTCTTC. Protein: CASSLVTSGNEQFF.

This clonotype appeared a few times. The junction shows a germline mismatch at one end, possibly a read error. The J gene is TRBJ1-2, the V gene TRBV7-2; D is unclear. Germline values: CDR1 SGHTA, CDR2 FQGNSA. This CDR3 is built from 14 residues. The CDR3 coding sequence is TGTGCCAGCAGCTCCGGCCAGCTCGCGGCTGGCTGCACCTTC. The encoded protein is CASSSGQLAAGCTF.

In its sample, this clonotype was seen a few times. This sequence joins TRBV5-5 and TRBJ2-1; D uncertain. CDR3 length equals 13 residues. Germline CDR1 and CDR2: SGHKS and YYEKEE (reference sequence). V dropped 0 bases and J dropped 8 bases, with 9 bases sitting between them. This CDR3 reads CASSLAQVHEQFF. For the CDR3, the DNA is TGTGCCAGCAGCTTGGCCCAGGTCCATGAGCAGTTCTTC.